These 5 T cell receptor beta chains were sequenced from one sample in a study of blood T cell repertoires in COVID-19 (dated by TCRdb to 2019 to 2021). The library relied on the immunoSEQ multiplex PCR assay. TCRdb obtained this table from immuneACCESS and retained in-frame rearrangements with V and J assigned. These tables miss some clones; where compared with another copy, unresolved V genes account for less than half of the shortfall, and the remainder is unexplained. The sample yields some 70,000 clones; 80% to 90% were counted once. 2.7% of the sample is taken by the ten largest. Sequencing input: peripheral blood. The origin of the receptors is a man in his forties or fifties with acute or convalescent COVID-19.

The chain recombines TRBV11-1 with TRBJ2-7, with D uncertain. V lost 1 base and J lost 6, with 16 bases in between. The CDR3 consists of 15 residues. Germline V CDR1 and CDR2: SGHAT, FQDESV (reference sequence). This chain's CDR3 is CASSLGQASPIEQYF. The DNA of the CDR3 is TGTGCCAGCAGCTTAGGTCAAGCTAGTCCGATCGAGCAGTACTTC.

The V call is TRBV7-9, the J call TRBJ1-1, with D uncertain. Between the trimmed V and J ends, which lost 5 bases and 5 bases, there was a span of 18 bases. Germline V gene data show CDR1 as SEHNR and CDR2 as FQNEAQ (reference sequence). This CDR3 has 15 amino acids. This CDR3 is CASSPPPGRRTEAFF. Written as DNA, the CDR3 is TGTGCCAGCAGCCCACCGCCAGGTAGGAGGACTGAAGCTTTCTTT.

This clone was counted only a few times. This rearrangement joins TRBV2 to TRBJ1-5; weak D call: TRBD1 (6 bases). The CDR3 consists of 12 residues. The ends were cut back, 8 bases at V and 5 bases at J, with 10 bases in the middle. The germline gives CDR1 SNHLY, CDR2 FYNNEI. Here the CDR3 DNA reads TGTGCCAGCCGACAGGACCATCAGCCCCAGCATTTT. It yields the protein CASRQDHQPQHF.

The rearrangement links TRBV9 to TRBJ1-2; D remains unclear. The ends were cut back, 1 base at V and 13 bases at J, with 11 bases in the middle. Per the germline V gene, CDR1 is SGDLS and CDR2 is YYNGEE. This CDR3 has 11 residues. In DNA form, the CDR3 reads TGTGCCAGCAGCGTAAACTGGGAGGTCACCTTC. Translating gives CASSVNWEVTF.

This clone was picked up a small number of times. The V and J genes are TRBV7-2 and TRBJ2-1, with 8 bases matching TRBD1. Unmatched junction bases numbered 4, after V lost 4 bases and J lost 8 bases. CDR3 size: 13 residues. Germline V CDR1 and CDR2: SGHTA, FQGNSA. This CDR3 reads CASSSQGADEQFF. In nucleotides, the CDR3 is TGTGCCAGCAGCTCCCAGGGGGCAGATGAGCAGTTCTTC. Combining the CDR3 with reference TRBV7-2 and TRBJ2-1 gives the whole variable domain GAGVSQSPSNKVTEKGKDVELRCDPISGHTALYWYRQSLGQGLEFLIYFQGNSAPDKSGLPSDRFSAERTGGSVSTLTIQRTQQEDSAVYLCASSSQGADEQFFGPGTRLTVL.